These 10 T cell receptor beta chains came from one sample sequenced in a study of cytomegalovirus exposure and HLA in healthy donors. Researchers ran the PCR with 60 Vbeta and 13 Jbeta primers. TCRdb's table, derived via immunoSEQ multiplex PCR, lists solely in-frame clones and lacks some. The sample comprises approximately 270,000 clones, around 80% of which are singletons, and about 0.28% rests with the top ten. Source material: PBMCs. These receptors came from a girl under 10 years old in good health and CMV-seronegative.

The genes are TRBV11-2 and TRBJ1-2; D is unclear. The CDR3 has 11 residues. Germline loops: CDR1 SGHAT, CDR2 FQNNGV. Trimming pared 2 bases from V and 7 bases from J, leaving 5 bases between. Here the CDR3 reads CASSLRSGYTF. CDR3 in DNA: TGTGCCAGCAGCTTACGGAGTGGCTACACCTTC.

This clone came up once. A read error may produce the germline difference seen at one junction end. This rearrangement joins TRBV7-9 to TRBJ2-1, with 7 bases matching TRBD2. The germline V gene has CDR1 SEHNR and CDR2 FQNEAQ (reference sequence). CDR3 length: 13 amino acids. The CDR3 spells CSSSSPPSGTQFF. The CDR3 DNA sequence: TGTTCCAGCAGCTCCCCTCCTAGCGGTACGCAGTTCTTC.

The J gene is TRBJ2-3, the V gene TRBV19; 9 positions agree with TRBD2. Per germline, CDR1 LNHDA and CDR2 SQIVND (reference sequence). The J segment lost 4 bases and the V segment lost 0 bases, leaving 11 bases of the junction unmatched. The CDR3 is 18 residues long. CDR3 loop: CASSIEVGASGIADTQYF. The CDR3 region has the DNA TGTGCCAGTAGTATAGAGGTAGGGGCTAGCGGGATCGCAGATACGCAGTATTTT.

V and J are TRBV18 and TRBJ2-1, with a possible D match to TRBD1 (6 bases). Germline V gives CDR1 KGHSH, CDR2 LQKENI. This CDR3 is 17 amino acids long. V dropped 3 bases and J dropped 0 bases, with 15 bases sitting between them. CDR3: CASSPSYRVSSYNEQFF. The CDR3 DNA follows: TGTGCCAGCTCACCGTCCTACAGGGTCAGCTCCTACAATGAGCAGTTCTTC.

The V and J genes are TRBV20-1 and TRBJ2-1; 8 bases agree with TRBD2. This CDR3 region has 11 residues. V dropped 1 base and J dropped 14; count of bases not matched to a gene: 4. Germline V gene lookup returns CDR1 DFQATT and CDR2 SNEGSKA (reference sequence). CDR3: CSARGGLEEFF. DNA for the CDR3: TGCAGTGCTAGAGGGGGACTAGAGGAGTTCTTC.

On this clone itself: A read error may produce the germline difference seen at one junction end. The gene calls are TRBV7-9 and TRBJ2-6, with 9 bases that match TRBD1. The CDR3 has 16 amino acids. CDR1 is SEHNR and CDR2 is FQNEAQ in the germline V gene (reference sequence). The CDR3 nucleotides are TGTTCCAGCAGCTTGAACAGGGGGCCTGGGGCCAACGTCCTGACTTTC. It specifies CSSSLNRGPGANVLTF. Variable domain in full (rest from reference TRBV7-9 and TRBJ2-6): DTGVSQNPRHKITKRGQNVTFRCDPISEHNRLYWYRQTLGQGPEFLTYFQNEAQLEKSRLLSDRFSAERPKGSFSTLEIQRTEQGDSAMYLCSSSLNRGPGANVLTFGAGSRLTVL.

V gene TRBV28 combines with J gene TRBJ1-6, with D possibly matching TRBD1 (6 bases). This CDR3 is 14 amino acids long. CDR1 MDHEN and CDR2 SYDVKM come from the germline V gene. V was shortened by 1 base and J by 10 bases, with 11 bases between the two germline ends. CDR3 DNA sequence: TGTGCCAGCAGTTTATACCCTCAGGGGTCACCCCTCCACTTT. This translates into CASSLYPQGSPLHF.

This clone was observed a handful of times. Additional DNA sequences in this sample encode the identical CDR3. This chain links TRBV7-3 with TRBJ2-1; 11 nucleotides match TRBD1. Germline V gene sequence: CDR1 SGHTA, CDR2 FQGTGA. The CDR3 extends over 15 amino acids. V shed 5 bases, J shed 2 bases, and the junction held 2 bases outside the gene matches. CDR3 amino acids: CASSVDRGPYNEQFF. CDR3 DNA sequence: TGTGCCAGCAGCGTGGACAGGGGGCCCTACAATGAGCAGTTCTTC.

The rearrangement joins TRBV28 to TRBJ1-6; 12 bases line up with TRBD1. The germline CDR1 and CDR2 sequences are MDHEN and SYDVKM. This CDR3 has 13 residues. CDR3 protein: CAGTGGAGTPLHF. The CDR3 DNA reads TGTGCGGGGACAGGGGGCGCGGGAACACCCCTCCACTTT.

DNA of the CDR3: TGTGCCAGCAGGAGACCCACGACAGGGGTTCATAGCAACACCATATATTTT. This encodes CASRRPTTGVHSNTIYF. V and J are TRBV11-2 and TRBJ1-3, with 8 bases fitting TRBD1. Germline CDR1 reads SGHAT; CDR2 reads FQNNGV. V was pared by 6 bases and J by 7 bases, with 17 bases of the junction left unmatched. The CDR3 runs 17 residues.